This entry is about one TCR beta chain. The antigen this receptor binds is unknown. Base quality data are lacking; no much larger clone is found one base away. The cohort consisted of 600 or so healthy bone marrow donors. At the time of sampling, all cohort members were nominally healthy, though unrecorded immune exposures were likely present. The donor tested CMV seropositive and was one of the 289 seropositive cohort members. Each donor provided a peripheral blood sample, and peripheral blood mononuclear cells were used for TCR beta sequencing. The Qiagen DNeasy Blood Extraction Kit was used to extract genomic DNA from the blood cell samples. V lost 1 base and J lost 3 bases; the stretch between them is 13 bases long. CDR3 length: 15 amino acids, cysteine to phenylalanine. The retained sequence is limited to the CDR3, 45 bases, with the frame set at the first base. Reading the germline V gene gives CDR1 SGHVS and CDR2 FQNEAQ.

The sample comes from a study of cytomegalovirus exposure and HLA in healthy donors (dated by TCRdb to 2017 to 2019). Notes on the research overall: According to an earlier analysis of around 600 of the donors, some 180 million T cells yielded over 90 million unique TCR beta sequences and approximately 280 Gb of sequence data. Approximately 310 gigabases of sequencing data and roughly 80 million unique TCR sequences made up an early release that covered 640 HLA-typed donors. Of the approximately 400 genotyped donors, approximately 83% fell in the genetic ancestry cluster associated with self-reported Caucasian donors. The aim of the study was to test whether cataloging public T cell receptors could identify signatures of past pathogen exposure. The T cell repertoires of 550 to 850 subjects were profiled by immunosequencing and related to cytomegalovirus serostatus. A separate validation cohort of more than 100 different subjects was used in addition to the approximately 640-subject first cohort. The study combined high-throughput TCR immunosequencing, statistical association of individual TCRs with disease status, and machine learning to predict cytomegalovirus infection status. A later analysis re-analyzed previously published TCR beta repertoires from 666 donors and added high-resolution HLA genotyping to study TCR occurrence patterns. The later analysis used no new phenotypic data to find candidate immune exposures, relying instead on TCR beta sequences and their occurrence across donors. An earlier analysis of 587 of the donors used high-throughput TCR beta sequencing to judge whether each TCR beta V gene segment behaved as functional or pseudogenic. Donor age, sex, ethnicity and CMV serostatus were collected together with the repertoire data. A later genetic analysis took genome-wide SNP genotypes for about 65% of the 666 donors and used that subset as a discovery cohort. Every discovery cohort repertoire had been produced on one sequencing platform. HLA typing included class I and class II loci at four-digit resolution. Typing coverage differed by locus: A, B, C, DRB1 and DQB1 were typed in about 629-640 donors, DQA1 in 500 to 550, DPA1 in around 610, and DPB1 in just under 480. Because of strong linkage in the cohort, roughly five DR-DQ haplotypes were treated as single units for association and clustering. On average, about 200,000 unique TCR beta nucleotide sequences were sequenced per donor among fewer than 500 genotyped donors of the cohort, with 15% to 20% of those sequences being non-productive.

The library was prepared using the immunoSEQ multiplex PCR assay. For the multiplex PCR, a mixture combining 60 forward primers for TCR Vbeta segments and 13 reverse primers for TCR Jbeta segments was used. The CDR3 region of rearranged TCR beta genes was amplified from genomic DNA with a multiplex PCR assay. On the Illumina HiSeq System, the amplified TCR beta libraries were sequenced as 87-base-pair reads. Regarding the original processing steps: A later analysis tallied roughly 78 million unique TCR beta chains across the 666 repertoires, and approximately 9.9 million of those chains were shared by two or more donors. A nearest-neighbor algorithm error-corrected the raw reads and collapsed the reads into unique sequences, merging closely related sequences to remove PCR and sequencing errors. Alignment of CDR3 sequences to IMGT reference sequences was used to assign V, D and J gene segments. For a sequence to be retained, a match of at least six nucleotides was required to both a V gene segment and a J gene segment. Rearrangements were classified as productive when the CDR3 lacked stop codons and remained in frame with V and J, and all other rearrangements were classified as non-productive. CDR3 was defined by IMGT convention, running from the second conserved V-encoded cysteine to the conserved J-encoded phenylalanine. In an earlier analysis of around 600 of the donors, sequences lacking an unambiguous match to a single V gene segment were excluded. In an earlier analysis of approximately 590 of the donors, a V segment was called functional when productive rearrangements were above 56.7%, and segregating when the standard deviation between donors exceeded 5%. To diagnose cytomegalovirus status from the catalog of TCR beta chain sequences, a statistical classification framework was built. A later analysis assigned V and J genes by comparing TCR nucleotide sequences with IMGT/GENE-DB human TR gene sequences. The TCRdist pipeline was used in a later analysis to assign CDR3 sequences and most-parsimonious VDJ recombination scenarios. In a later analysis, every TCR beta chain was defined by the combination of its CDR3 amino acid sequence and its V-gene family, and reads without a unique V-gene family were dropped. A later analysis removed 592 highly shared, low-generation-probability nucleotide sequences to deal with suspected cross-contamination and a sequencing artifact. For each public chain, a later analysis derived a clonal expansion index from normalized ranks of inferred template counts within each repertoire. A later analysis computed generation probabilities with a VDJ recombination model fitted to out-of-frame rearrangements, and checked the results against IGoR. A later analysis scored TCR-TCR, TCR-HLA and TCR-CMV co-occurrence with hypergeometric tests, applying a repertoire-size bias correction to TCR pairs. To estimate false discovery rates, a later analysis permuted the HLA or CMV assignments 20 times. In a later analysis, co-occurring TCRs were grouped with DBSCAN, and TCRdist sequence similarity was added when clustering was performed within HLA-allele-positive subsets. Repertoires with fewer than 30,000 or more than 120,000 public chains, plus five repertoires with anomalous nucleotide sharing, were excluded from co-occurrence clustering. Drawn from immuneACCESS, this table holds only the in-frame rearrangements with V and J called that TCRdb kept. Clones are partly lost; checked studies trace under half to an unresolved V gene and leave the rest unexplained. V and J calls and clone size are as listed in that table; D and trimming were resolved from the DNA. The sample table records some 150,000 clones; approximately 79% of these occur just once. The ten largest clones represent under 7.5% of the sample.

The paper's findings and limits, for the study overall: Several of the top co-occurrence clusters appeared to be linked to parvovirus B19, influenza, CMV and Epstein-Barr virus, according to a later analysis. A further reported finding was that TCR beta sequences accurately predicted the HLA-A and HLA-B alleles for most subjects in the first cohort. Broadly in line with IMGT annotations, most TCR beta V segments showed up in productive rearrangements about 87% or about 30% of the time in an earlier analysis of approximately 600 of the donors. Sequencing depth was assumed to be roughly uniform across donors in the presence/absence analyses, though that assumption may not hold. A cluster of highly shared sequence variants was judged likely to represent a technical artifact of the sequencing pipeline. An association between a missense DCLRE1C variant and V-gene and J-gene trimming of TCR beta chains was found in a later genetic analysis and replicated in an independent cohort. Some IMGT-functional V segments, including TRBV6-2 and TRBV6-3, could not be distinguished by the 87-base-pair reads and were therefore excluded. A later genetic analysis reported fewer N-insertions in productive TCRs among donors in an Asian-associated ancestry cluster than the roughly 690-donor mean. Only TCR beta chains were sequenced in this cohort, and the absence of alpha or paired-chain data limited detectable features. The study gave a list of 150 to 200 TCR beta chains associated with cytomegalovirus. Correlated functional status among segregating V segments might be attributable to linkage disequilibrium, but an unknown experimental factor could not be ruled out. Because some donors lacked HLA typing at each locus, the association tests relied only on the typed subset. According to a later analysis, TCR association rates differed among HLA loci, with DRB1 alleles showing the most associated TCRs and HLA-C alleles showing the fewest. According to a later analysis, most CMV-associated TCR beta chains appeared to be HLA-restricted, and the HLA associations seemed to be driven largely by CMV exposure. In both the original and validation cohorts, the classifier was reported to diagnose cytomegalovirus status with high specificity and sensitivity. The authors suggested that the approach could potentially be extended to other disease states and immunological phenotypes. Most TCR sequences were observed very rarely across donors, whereas some public TCRs were present in many individuals. The earlier analysis of approximately 590 of the donors excluded roughly 16 rarely observed V segments, including chromosome 9 orphons, because counts were too low. The only immune exposure information available for the cohort was CMV serostatus. When HLA alleles, especially DR and DQ, strongly co-occurred, attributing TCR associations to individual alleles was difficult. A later analysis found that HLA-associated TCR beta chains were more clonally expanded and had lower generation probabilities than equally common non-associated chains. In vitro tests confirmed that a few of the cytomegalovirus-associated TCR beta chains recognize cytomegalovirus antigens. In a later analysis, around 17,000 TCR beta sequences were associated with specific HLA alleles at a false discovery rate of 0.05.

Recombination joined TRBV7-8 with TRBJ2-7; the D gene is perhaps TRBD2, on 5 matching bases. This TCR came from a woman aged 50 to 65 in good health and CMV-seropositive. Sequenced material: PBMCs. CDR3 protein: CASSLDGNPYYEQYF. The sequenced DNA is TGTGCCAGCAGCTTAGACGGGAACCCGTACTACGAGCAGTACTTC.